The subject of this entry is one T cell receptor (beta chain). Its antigen is undetermined. The sample originates from a study of identical twins. Study observations and caveats: Insertion counts were lower in abundant cord blood beta clonotypes, a trend that memory repertoires did not show. Invariant populations such as MAIT and iNKT cells could partly muddle zero-insertion analyses. Those out-of-frame alpha sequences shared by twins showed an excess of low generation probability.

TCRdb called the 5' RACE reads again in MiXCR, with one record for every CDR3 protein. This table holds approximately 180 distinct CDR3 sequences, around 67% found once. CDR3 length: 14 residues. Trimming removed 6 bases from V and 5 bases from J; junction bases left unmatched: 7. The V gene's germline CDR1 is DFQATT and CDR2 SNEGSKA (reference sequence). The sequenced sample consisted of CD4+ T cells sorted from blood. V is TRBV20-1 and J is TRBJ2-7, with 13 bases fitting TRBD2. This receptor was identified in a woman in her late teens or twenties in good health. This table probably holds off-target reads from a library built for another chain. The chain's CDR3 is CSASTSGRTNEQYF. The CDR3 coding sequence is TGCAGTGCGTCGACTAGCGGGAGGACCAACGAGCAGTACTTC.